This TCR beta chain came from a study of identical twins. The study, taken as a whole, reports: Out-of-frame beta chain sequences displayed weaker excess sharing between twins. Abundant beta clonotypes from cord blood had fewer insertions, unlike memory repertoires, which showed none.

In every case, the donor was a healthy Caucasian. The V and J ends lost 4 bases and 1 base respectively, with 14 bases between them. Germline CDR1 reads SGHDT; CDR2 reads YYEEEE. CDR3 size: 15 residues. This clonotype was recorded many times. Its antigen is currently unknown. TCRdb re-analysed the 5' RACE reads in MiXCR, keeping a single row per CDR3 protein. The sample contains about 240,000 distinct CDR3 sequences, around 7.6% of which appear only once. These data were also reused for a study on yellow fever vaccine responses in identical twins.

The chain carries TRBV5-6 and TRBJ2-5; D possibly corresponds to TRBD2 (6 bases). The sequence derives from a woman aged 18-29 years in good health. The sample consisted of CD8+ T cells sorted from blood. The CDR3 DNA sequence: TGTGCCAGCAGCAGCCAAGGCGGGATCCAAGAGACCCAGTACTTC. Translating it yields CASSSQGGIQETQYF.